These 2 T cell receptor beta chains share one sample of origin, sequenced in a study of OX40 agonist ivuxolimab in advanced cancers. TCRdb keeps only in-frame clones here, not all; method: immunoSEQ multiplex PCR. There are roughly 26,000 clones in the sample; approximately 83% occur only once, and approximately 15% lies in the top ten. The sample was CD4+ or CD8+ T cells sorted from blood, taken in a trial of the OX40 agonist ivuxolimab. All receptors derive from an adult with an advanced solid tumor such as melanoma, head and neck, liver or kidney cancer.

This chain connects TRBV27 to TRBJ2-7; no reliable D call. V was shortened by 4 bases and J by 1 base, with 17 bases between the two germline ends. The CDR3 runs to 16 residues. Germline CDR1 is MNHEY and CDR2 is SMNVEV (reference sequence). This chain's CDR3 is CASSSAGAENSYEQYF. CDR3 in DNA: TGTGCCAGCAGTTCGGCAGGAGCAGAGAATTCCTACGAGCAGTACTTC.

The rearrangement joins TRBV6-5 to TRBJ2-3; D is unresolved. Germline V CDR1 and CDR2: MNHEY, SVGAGI. Deletions cut 2 bases from V and 1 base from J, with 13 bases between. There are 16 residues in the CDR3. As DNA, the CDR3 is TGTGCCAGCAGTTACCCTTCTGGCACCGGCACAGATACGCAGTATTTT. Translating it yields CASSYPSGTGTDTQYF.